The 11 T cell receptor beta chains reported below all come from one sample, sequenced in a study of Ad26.COV2.S vaccination and SARS-CoV-2 variants. Documented treatment: some 20 received Ad26.COV2.S at low or high dose, single or two shots; roughly five received placebo; per-sample allocation not given. After the first vaccine or placebo injection, samples were drawn on day 63. Sequencing was performed with immunoSEQ multiplex PCR; in TCRdb, only in-frame clones are kept and a portion is missing. The data contain 300,000 to 350,000 clones, 75% to 90% of them singletons. The source material was peripheral blood, sampled in a trial of Ad26.COV2.S vaccine versus placebo. The receptors were gathered from a person between 18 and 60 years old who received the Ad26.COV2.S COVID-19 vaccine or a placebo.

J is TRBJ2-1 and V is TRBV3-1 (or the pseudogene TRBV3-2), with a tentative D call TRBD1 (6 bases). Looked up from germline, CDR1 is LGHDT and CDR2 is YNNKEL (reference sequence). Between the trimmed V and J ends, which lost 1 base and 2 bases, there was a span of 9 bases. The CDR3 totals 15 residues. The CDR3 spells CASSQGGGPYNEQFF. The CDR3 nucleotides read TGTGCCAGCAGCCAAGGTGGGGGCCCCTACAATGAGCAGTTCTTC.

This clone appeared once. This chain uses TRBV3-1 (or the pseudogene TRBV3-2) with TRBJ1-3; D is possibly TRBD1 (6 bases). Per germline, CDR1 LGHDT and CDR2 YNNKEL (reference sequence). With 7 bases removed from V and 0 bases from J, the gap between germline ends came to 13 bases. The CDR3 spans 15 residues. The CDR3 DNA reads TGTGCCAGCAAGGGGGGGGAGAACTCTGGAAACACCATATATTTT. Protein sequence: CASKGGENSGNTIYF.

This chain connects TRBV18 to TRBJ1-1, with D possibly being TRBD1 (6 bases). With 5 bases removed from V and 1 base from J, the gap between germline ends came to 11 bases. CDR1 is KGHSH, CDR2 LQKENI, per germline. The CDR3 is 14 residues long. CDR3 sequence (DNA): TGTGCCAGCTCAGTGGGGGCAGGGAACACTGAAGCTTTCTTT. Translating it yields CASSVGAGNTEAFF.

This chain links TRBV4-1 with TRBJ2-1, with unresolved D. The V end was cut by 1 base, the J end by 4 bases, with 14 bases between. The length of the CDR3 is 16 residues. Per germline, CDR1 MGHRA and CDR2 YSYEKL. In DNA form, the CDR3 reads TGCGCCAGCAGCCAAGGGTCAGGAGAAAGTTACAATGAGCAGTTCTTC. Its protein product is CASSQGSGESYNEQFF.

The J gene is TRBJ1-2, the V gene TRBV2; 9 bases line up with TRBD1. The junction had 10 bases not matched to a gene; V was cut back by 4 bases and J by 1 base. The CDR3 totals 17 residues. Germline V lookup: CDR1 SNHLY, CDR2 FYNNEI. This CDR3 is CASSAPPGQGVNYGYTF. CDR3 nucleotides: TGTGCCAGCAGTGCCCCACCGGGACAGGGAGTTAACTATGGCTACACCTTC.

V is TRBV6-5 and J is TRBJ1-1; D not certain. Germline CDR1 MNHEY, CDR2 SVGAGI. CDR3 size: 14 residues. V was cut by 0 bases and J by 2 bases, with 7 bases left in between. DNA of the CDR3: TGTGCCAGCAGTTACTCCGGATCTAACACTGAAGCTTTCTTT. Its protein is CASSYSGSNTEAFF.

The chain recombines TRBV21-1 with TRBJ1-2; no DNA check was done on the table's D call, TRBD1. TRBV21-1 is a documented pseudogene. The CDR3 has 14 amino acids. CDR3 in amino acids: CASSNWVQVGGYTF. CDR3 in DNA: TGTGCCAGCAGCAATTGGGTACAGGTGGGCGGCTACACCTTC.

The table lists this clone with a count of one. This chain joins TRBV7-2 and TRBJ1-2; 7 bases fit TRBD1. The V gene's germline CDR1 is SGHTA and CDR2 FQGNSA. The CDR3 length is 14 residues. V lost 0 bases, J lost 6 bases, and 4 bases stayed unmatched. CDR3: CASSLAAGGHGYTF. The DNA for the CDR3 is TGTGCCAGCAGCTTAGCTGCAGGGGGACATGGCTACACCTTC.

V is TRBV19 and J is TRBJ2-2; D uncertain. CDR1 LNHDA and CDR2 SQIVND come from the germline V gene (reference sequence). CDR3 length: 12 amino acids. The V gene lost 7 bases and the J gene lost 2 bases, with 5 bases spanning the gap. CDR3 protein: CASNVNTGELFF. The CDR3 DNA is TGTGCCAGTAACGTAAACACCGGGGAGCTGTTTTTT.

V and J are TRBV6-5 and TRBJ1-3; D uncertain. This CDR3 spans 15 amino acids. Germline-derived CDR1 and CDR2 are MNHEY and SVGAGI. The V gene lost 6 bases and the J gene lost 0 bases, with 12 bases spanning the gap. CDR3 bases: TGTGCCAGCAGGATTGGGGAACTCTCTGGAAACACCATATATTTT. Its translation is CASRIGELSGNTIYF.

The chain combines TRBV12-3 or TRBV12-4 with TRBJ1-3; D gene unclear. This CDR3 region has 12 residues. V lost 2 bases and J lost 3, with 2 bases in between. The CDR3 region is CASSLNGNTIYF. In DNA form, the CDR3 reads TGTGCCAGCAGTTTAAATGGAAACACCATATATTTT.